This TCR beta chain was identified during a study of blood T cell repertoires in COVID-19. The CDR3 is 15 residues long. With V trimmed by 5 bases and J by 8 bases, 15 bases remained unmatched. The germline gives CDR1 SGHRS, CDR2 YFSETQ. Libraries were prepared by immunoSEQ multiplex PCR; TCRdb keeps only in-frame clonotypes and omits some of them. The sample lists under 250,000 clones, 70% to 90% occurring once. The sample comprised peripheral blood. This chain uses TRBV5-1 with TRBJ1-2, with 7 bases that match TRBD1. This TCR derives from a man older than 75 with acute or convalescent COVID-19. Written as DNA, the CDR3 is TGCGCCAGCAGTTATACCGGGACAGCGGAGCGGGGCTACACCTTC. Protein sequence: CASSYTGTAERGYTF.